Listed below are T cell receptor beta chains from one sample, sequenced in a study of blood T cell repertoires in COVID-19. Assay used: immunoSEQ multiplex PCR; TCRdb lists only in-frame clones, some missing. The sample has approximately 270,000 clones, about nine tenths seen once. The sample consisted of PBMCs or T cells enriched from blood (not recorded which). These receptors all stem from a human donor in a cohort exposed to, infected with or recovered from COVID-19 (not recorded which). The donor label of this sample is uncertain. CDR3s include the opening cysteine and the closing phenylalanine or tryptophan. D genes are given only for firm matches. Only some rows state a clone size, as once, few, many or a class for expanded clones.

abundance: NA
v_gene: TRBV30
j_gene: TRBJ1-5
d_gene: TRBD1
CDR3aa: CAWSLTGGNQPQHF
CDR3nt: TGTGCCTGGAGTTTAACAGGGGGCAATCAGCCCCAGCATTTT

abundance: NA
v_gene: TRBV27
j_gene: TRBJ1-5
d_gene: NA
CDR3aa: CASSFNRQFNQPQHF
CDR3nt: TGTGCCAGCAGTTTTAATAGACAGTTCAATCAGCCCCAGCATTTT

abundance: NA
v_gene: TRBV19
j_gene: TRBJ2-1
d_gene: TRBD1
CDR3aa: CASSPQTGREVNEQFF
CDR3nt: TGTGCCAGTAGCCCGCAGACAGGGAGAGAGGTCAATGAGCAGTTCTTC

abundance: NA
v_gene: TRBV30
j_gene: TRBJ2-3
d_gene: TRBD2
CDR3aa: CAWTRGASGDTQYF
CDR3nt: TGTGCCTGGACGCGGGGGGCATCCGGAGATACGCAGTATTTT

abundance: once
v_gene: TRBV24-1
j_gene: TRBJ2-7
d_gene: NA
CDR3aa: CATSDRTSSYEQYF
CDR3nt: TGTGCCACCAGTGATCGGACAAGCTCCTACGAGCAGTACTTC

abundance: NA
v_gene: TRBV3-1/TRBV3-2
j_gene: TRBJ2-3
d_gene: TRBD2
CDR3aa: CASSQRTSGGADSTDTQYF
CDR3nt: TGTGCCAGCAGCCAACGGACTAGCGGGGGGGCCGATAGCACAGATACGCAGTATTTT

abundance: NA
v_gene: TRBV7-6
j_gene: TRBJ1-2
d_gene: TRBD1
CDR3aa: CASSSQGGGYTF
CDR3nt: TGTGCCAGCAGCTCACAGGGGGGCGGCTACACCTTC

abundance: once
v_gene: TRBV10-2
j_gene: TRBJ2-7
d_gene: NA
CDR3aa: CASSEKGGAYEQYF
CDR3nt: TGCGCCAGCAGTGAAAAGGGGGGGGCCTACGAGCAGTACTTC

abundance: NA
v_gene: TRBV6-5
j_gene: TRBJ1-3
d_gene: TRBD1
CDR3aa: CASSKQGASGNTIYF
CDR3nt: TGTGCCAGCAGTAAACAGGGGGCGTCTGGAAACACCATATATTTT

abundance: NA
v_gene: TRBV30
j_gene: TRBJ2-7
d_gene: NA
CDR3aa: CAWSVGREQYF
CDR3nt: TGTGCCTGGAGTGTGGGGCGCGAGCAGTACTTC

abundance: NA
v_gene: TRBV12-3/TRBV12-4
j_gene: TRBJ2-1
d_gene: TRBD2
CDR3aa: CASLGRVNEQFF
CDR3nt: TGTGCCAGCCTTGGGAGGGTTAATGAGCAGTTCTTC

abundance: NA
v_gene: TRBV2
j_gene: TRBJ1-5
d_gene: NA
CDR3aa: CASSAGQLNQPQHF
CDR3nt: TGTGCCAGCAGTGCGGGTCAGCTAAATCAGCCCCAGCATTTT

abundance: NA
v_gene: TRBV24-1
j_gene: TRBJ1-1
d_gene: NA
CDR3aa: CATSAAQGNTEAFF
CDR3nt: TGTGCCACCAGTGCCGCACAGGGGAACACTGAAGCTTTCTTT

abundance: few
v_gene: TRBV14
j_gene: TRBJ2-7
d_gene: TRBD1
CDR3aa: CASSRTGAGVLPVSYEQYF
CDR3nt: TGTGCCAGCAGCCGGACAGGGGCGGGAGTTCTTCCTGTGTCCTACGAGCAGTACTTC

abundance: NA
v_gene: TRBV24-1
j_gene: TRBJ1-5
d_gene: NA
CDR3aa: CATSDPDSYQPQHF
CDR3nt: TGTGCCACCAGTGACCCTGACAGTTATCAGCCCCAGCATTTT

abundance: NA
v_gene: TRBV3-1/TRBV3-2
j_gene: TRBJ2-7
d_gene: NA
CDR3aa: CASSQDTRGGEQYF
CDR3nt: TGTGCCAGCAGCCAAGATACCAGGGGTGGCGAGCAGTACTTC

abundance: NA
v_gene: TRBV13
j_gene: TRBJ2-7
d_gene: NA
CDR3aa: CASSLSARRGSYEQYF
CDR3nt: TGTGCCAGCAGCTTATCGGCGAGAAGGGGATCCTACGAGCAGTACTTC

abundance: NA
v_gene: TRBV6-2/TRBV6-3
j_gene: TRBJ1-5
d_gene: NA
CDR3aa: CASSAVSNQPQHF
CDR3nt: TGTGCCAGCAGTGCAGTTAGCAATCAGCCCCAGCATTTT

abundance: NA
v_gene: TRBV29-1
j_gene: TRBJ1-2
d_gene: TRBD1
CDR3aa: CSVAKGTGNGYTF
CDR3nt: TGCAGCGTCGCCAAAGGGACAGGGAATGGCTACACCTTC

abundance: NA
v_gene: TRBV28
j_gene: TRBJ1-5
d_gene: NA
CDR3aa: CASTGSPPNQPQHF
CDR3nt: TGTGCCAGCACGGGGTCCCCACCCAATCAGCCCCAGCATTTT

abundance: once
v_gene: TRBV5-1
j_gene: TRBJ1-1
d_gene: NA
CDR3aa: CASKRDLGGEAFF
CDR3nt: TGCGCCAGCAAGCGGGACCTTGGAGGTGAAGCTTTCTTT

abundance: NA
v_gene: TRBV6-5
j_gene: TRBJ1-1
d_gene: NA
CDR3aa: CASSSRQVHTEAFF
CDR3nt: TGTGCCAGCAGTTCCCGACAGGTCCACACTGAAGCTTTCTTT

abundance: NA
v_gene: TRBV30
j_gene: TRBJ1-3
d_gene: NA
CDR3aa: CAWSTGTGNTIYF
CDR3nt: TGTGCCTGGAGTACAGGGACTGGAAACACCATATATTTT

abundance: once
v_gene: TRBV19
j_gene: TRBJ2-4
d_gene: NA
CDR3aa: CASSIEGTLAKNIQYF
CDR3nt: TGTGCCAGTAGTATAGAAGGGACACTAGCCAAAAACATTCAGTACTTC

abundance: NA
v_gene: TRBV7-9
j_gene: TRBJ1-4
d_gene: NA
CDR3aa: CASTQSGGPDEKLFF
CDR3nt: TGTGCCAGCACCCAATCCGGCGGGCCAGATGAAAAACTGTTTTTT

abundance: NA
v_gene: TRBV4-1
j_gene: TRBJ2-1
d_gene: TRBD1
CDR3aa: CASSQEGGGQRYNEQFF
CDR3nt: TGCGCCAGCAGCCAAGAAGGGGGCGGACAGAGGTACAATGAGCAGTTCTTC

abundance: NA
v_gene: TRBV7-9
j_gene: TRBJ1-2
d_gene: TRBD1
CDR3aa: CASSLRRGQGAYGYTF
CDR3nt: TGTGCCAGCAGCTTACGAAGGGGGCAGGGAGCTTATGGCTACACCTTC

abundance: NA
v_gene: TRBV19
j_gene: TRBJ2-7
d_gene: NA
CDR3aa: CASSIGGPFYEQYF
CDR3nt: TGTGCCAGTAGCATCGGGGGACCATTCTACGAGCAGTACTTC

abundance: NA
v_gene: TRBV9
j_gene: TRBJ2-3
d_gene: NA
CDR3aa: CASSVGLISTDTQYF
CDR3nt: TGTGCCAGCAGCGTAGGACTGATTAGCACAGATACGCAGTATTTT

abundance: NA
v_gene: TRBV2
j_gene: TRBJ1-2
d_gene: NA
CDR3aa: CASTAGVRYGYTF
CDR3nt: TGTGCCAGCACGGCAGGGGTCCGCTATGGCTACACCTTC

abundance: once
v_gene: TRBV4-1
j_gene: TRBJ2-7
d_gene: NA
CDR3aa: CASSQDRSFEQYF
CDR3nt: TGCGCCAGCAGCCAAGATCGGAGTTTCGAGCAGTACTTC

abundance: NA
v_gene: TRBV19
j_gene: TRBJ1-1
d_gene: NA
CDR3aa: CASWSRAEAFF
CDR3nt: TGTGCCAGTTGGAGCAGGGCTGAAGCTTTCTTT

abundance: NA
v_gene: TRBV14
j_gene: TRBJ2-3
d_gene: NA
CDR3aa: CASSSYGLQSSTTDTQYF
CDR3nt: TGTGCCAGCAGCTCATATGGACTCCAAAGCTCCACCACAGATACGCAGTATTTT

abundance: NA
v_gene: TRBV7-9
j_gene: TRBJ1-1
d_gene: NA
CDR3aa: CASSPRQALNTEAFF
CDR3nt: TGTGCCAGCAGCCCCCGACAGGCGCTGAACACTGAAGCTTTCTTT

abundance: once
v_gene: TRBV24-1
j_gene: TRBJ1-2
d_gene: TRBD1
CDR3aa: CATSDNDRDGYTF
CDR3nt: TGTGCCACCAGTGACAATGACAGGGATGGCTACACCTTC

abundance: NA
v_gene: TRBV6-1
j_gene: TRBJ1-6
d_gene: TRBD1
CDR3aa: CASSGGTGGGREYSPLHF
CDR3nt: TGTGCCAGCAGTGGCGGGACAGGGGGCGGCCGAGAGTATTCACCCCTCCACTTT

abundance: NA
v_gene: TRBV3-1/TRBV3-2
j_gene: TRBJ2-5
d_gene: TRBD2
CDR3aa: CASSETSASETQYF
CDR3nt: TGTGCCAGCAGTGAAACTAGCGCTTCAGAGACCCAGTACTTC

abundance: NA
v_gene: TRBV3-1/TRBV3-2
j_gene: TRBJ1-2
d_gene: NA
CDR3aa: CASSQGTGYGYTF
CDR3nt: TGTGCCAGCAGCCAAGGTACAGGGTATGGCTACACCTTC